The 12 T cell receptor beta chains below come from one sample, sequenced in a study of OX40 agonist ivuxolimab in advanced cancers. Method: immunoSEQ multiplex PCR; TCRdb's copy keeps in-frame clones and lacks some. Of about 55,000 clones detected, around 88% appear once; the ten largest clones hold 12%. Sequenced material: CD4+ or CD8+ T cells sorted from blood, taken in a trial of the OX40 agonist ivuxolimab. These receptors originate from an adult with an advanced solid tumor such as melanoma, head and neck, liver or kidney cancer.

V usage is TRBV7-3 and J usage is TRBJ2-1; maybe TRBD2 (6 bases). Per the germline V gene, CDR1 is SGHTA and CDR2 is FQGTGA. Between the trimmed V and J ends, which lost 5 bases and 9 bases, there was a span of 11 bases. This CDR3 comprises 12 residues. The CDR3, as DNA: TGTGCCAGCAGCGTTGGAGGGGCTGAGCAGTTCTTC. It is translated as CASSVGGAEQFF.

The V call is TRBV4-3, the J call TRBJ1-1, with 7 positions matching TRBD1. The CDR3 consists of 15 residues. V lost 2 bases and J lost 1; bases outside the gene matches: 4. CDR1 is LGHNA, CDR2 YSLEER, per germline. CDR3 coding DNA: TGCGCCAGCAGCCAAAGACAGGGCCGGAACACTGAAGCTTTCTTT. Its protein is CASSQRQGRNTEAFF.

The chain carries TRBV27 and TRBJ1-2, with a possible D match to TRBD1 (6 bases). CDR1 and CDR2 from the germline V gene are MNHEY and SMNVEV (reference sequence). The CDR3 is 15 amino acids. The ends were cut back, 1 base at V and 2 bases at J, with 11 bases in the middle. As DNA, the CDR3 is TGTGCCAGCAGTTTATTTGGGGGCGCGAACTATGGCTACACCTTC. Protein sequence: CASSLFGGANYGYTF.

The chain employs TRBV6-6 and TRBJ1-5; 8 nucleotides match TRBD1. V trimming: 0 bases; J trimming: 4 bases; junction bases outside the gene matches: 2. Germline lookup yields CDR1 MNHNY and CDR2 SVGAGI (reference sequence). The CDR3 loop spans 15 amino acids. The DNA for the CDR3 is TGTGCCAGCAGTTACTCCGGACAGGGAAATCAGCCCCAGCATTTT. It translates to CASSYSGQGNQPQHF.

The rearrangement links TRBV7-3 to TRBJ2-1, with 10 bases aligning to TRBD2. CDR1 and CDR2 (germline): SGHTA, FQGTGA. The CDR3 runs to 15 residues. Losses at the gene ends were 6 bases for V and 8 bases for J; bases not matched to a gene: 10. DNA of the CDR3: TGTGCCAGCAGGATGCTAGCGGGGGACCTCCATGAGCAGTTCTTC. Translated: CASRMLAGDLHEQFF. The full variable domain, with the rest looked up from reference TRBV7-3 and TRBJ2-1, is GAGVSQTPSNKVTEKGKYVELRCDPISGHTALYWYRQSLGQGPEFLIYFQGTGAADDSGLPNDRFFAVRPEGSVSTLKIQRTERGDSAVYLCASRMLAGDLHEQFFGPGTRLTVL.

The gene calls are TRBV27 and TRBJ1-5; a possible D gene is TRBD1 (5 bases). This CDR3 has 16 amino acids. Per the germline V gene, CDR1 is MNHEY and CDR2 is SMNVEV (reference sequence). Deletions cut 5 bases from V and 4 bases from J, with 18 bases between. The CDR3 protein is CASSPSTERKNQPQHF. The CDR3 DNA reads TGTGCCAGCAGTCCGTCGACAGAGCGAAAAAATCAGCCCCAGCATTTT.

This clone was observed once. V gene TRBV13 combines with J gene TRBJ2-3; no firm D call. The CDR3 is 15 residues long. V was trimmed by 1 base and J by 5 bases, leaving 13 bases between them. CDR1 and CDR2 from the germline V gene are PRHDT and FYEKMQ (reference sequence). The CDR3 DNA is TGTGCCAGCAGCTTAGAGGGCCCAACGGGAGATACGCAGTATTTT. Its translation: CASSLEGPTGDTQYF.

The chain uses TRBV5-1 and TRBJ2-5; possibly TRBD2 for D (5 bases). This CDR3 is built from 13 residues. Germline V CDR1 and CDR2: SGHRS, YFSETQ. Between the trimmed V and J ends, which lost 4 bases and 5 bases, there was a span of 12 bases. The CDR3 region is CASSMRVGETQYF. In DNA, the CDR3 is TGCGCCAGCAGCATGAGGGTCGGGGAGACCCAGTACTTC.

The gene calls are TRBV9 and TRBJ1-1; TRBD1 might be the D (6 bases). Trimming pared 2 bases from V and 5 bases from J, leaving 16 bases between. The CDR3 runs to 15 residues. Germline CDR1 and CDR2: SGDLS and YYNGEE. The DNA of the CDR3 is TGTGCCAGCAGCGTGTACAGGGATTTTGGAACTGAAGCTTTCTTT. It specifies CASSVYRDFGTEAFF. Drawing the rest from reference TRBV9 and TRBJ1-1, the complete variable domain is DSGVTQTPKHLITATGQRVTLRCSPRSGDLSVYWYQQSLDQGLQFLIQYYNGEERAKGNILERFSAQQFPDLHSELNLSSLELGDSALYFCASSVYRDFGTEAFFGQGTRLTVV.

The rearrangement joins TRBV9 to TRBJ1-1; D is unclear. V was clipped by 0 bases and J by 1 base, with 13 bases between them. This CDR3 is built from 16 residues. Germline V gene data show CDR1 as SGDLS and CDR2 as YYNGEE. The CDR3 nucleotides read TGTGCCAGCAGCGTAGGAGGTGGACTTAAGAACACTGAAGCTTTCTTT. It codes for CASSVGGGLKNTEAFF. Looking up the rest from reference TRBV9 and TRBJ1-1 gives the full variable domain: DSGVTQTPKHLITATGQRVTLRCSPRSGDLSVYWYQQSLDQGLQFLIQYYNGEERAKGNILERFSAQQFPDLHSELNLSSLELGDSALYFCASSVGGGLKNTEAFFGQGTRLTVV.

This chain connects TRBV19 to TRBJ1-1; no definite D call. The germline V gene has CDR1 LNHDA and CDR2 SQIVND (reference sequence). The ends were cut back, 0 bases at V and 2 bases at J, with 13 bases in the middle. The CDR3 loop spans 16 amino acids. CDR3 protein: CASSIDSRGTNTEAFF. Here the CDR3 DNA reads TGTGCCAGTAGTATAGATTCCAGAGGCACAAACACTGAAGCTTTCTTT.

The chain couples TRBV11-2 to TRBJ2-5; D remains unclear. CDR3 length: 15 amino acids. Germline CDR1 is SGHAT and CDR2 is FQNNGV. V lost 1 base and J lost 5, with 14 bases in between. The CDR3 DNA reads TGTGCCAGCAGCTTAGCGAACTGGGCCCGGGAGACCCAGTACTTC. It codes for CASSLANWARETQYF.